This record covers a single T cell receptor beta chain. In germline, CDR1 is DFQATT, CDR2 SNEGSKA (reference sequence). Trimming cost V 5 bases and J 7 bases; bases outside gene matches: 10. The CDR3 extends over 15 amino acids. This entry comes from a study of early T cells in non-severe SARS-CoV-2 infection. Individual cDNA molecules received unique molecular identifiers. TCRdb re-called the 5' RACE reads with MiXCR, one entry per CDR3 protein. The table lists some 71,000 distinct CDR3 sequences, 12% of them singletons. The receptor was isolated from an adult who was a healthcare worker with PCR-confirmed SARS-CoV-2 infection or an uninfected control (not recorded which). Sequenced sample: whole blood. The chain has TRBV20-1 and TRBJ2-3; TRBD1 matches 12 bases. The CDR3 is CSADSGTGGSNTQYF. The CDR3 DNA sequence: TGCAGTGCTGACTCCGGGACAGGGGGCTCAAATACGCAGTATTTT.